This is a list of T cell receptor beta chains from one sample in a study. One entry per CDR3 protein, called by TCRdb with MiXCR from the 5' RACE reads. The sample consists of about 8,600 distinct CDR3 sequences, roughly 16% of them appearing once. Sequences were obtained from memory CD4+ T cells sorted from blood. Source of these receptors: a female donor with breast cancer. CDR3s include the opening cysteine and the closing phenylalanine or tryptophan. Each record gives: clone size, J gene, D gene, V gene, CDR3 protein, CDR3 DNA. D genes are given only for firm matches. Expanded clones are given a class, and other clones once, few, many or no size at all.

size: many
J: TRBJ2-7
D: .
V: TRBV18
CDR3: CASSPGQYYEQYF
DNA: TGTGCCAGCTCACCTGGACAGTACTACGAGCAGTACTTC

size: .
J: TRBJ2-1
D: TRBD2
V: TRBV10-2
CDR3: CASSPTSGRINKRFF
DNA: TGCGCCAGCAGCCCGACCAGCGGGAGAATCAATAAGCGGTTCTTC

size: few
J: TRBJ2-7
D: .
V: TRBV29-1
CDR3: CSVGSNYEQYF
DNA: TGCAGCGTCGGCTCCAACTACGAGCAGTACTTC

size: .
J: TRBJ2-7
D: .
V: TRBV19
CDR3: CASSPAGRSYEQYF
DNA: TGTGCCAGTAGTCCAGCGGGCAGATCCTACGAGCAGTACTTC

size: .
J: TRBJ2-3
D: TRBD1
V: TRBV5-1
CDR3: CASSLTVAGQGSTDTQYF
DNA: TGCGCCAGCAGCTTGACCGTGGCGGGACAGGGAAGCACAGATACGCAGTATTTT

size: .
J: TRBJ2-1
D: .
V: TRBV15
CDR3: CATSKSTRGEQFF
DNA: TGTGCCACCAGCAAGAGTACTCGTGGGGAGCAGTTCTTC

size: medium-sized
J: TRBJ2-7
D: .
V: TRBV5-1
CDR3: CASSLRGTAYEQYF
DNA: TGCGCCAGCAGCCTGAGGGGAACGGCCTACGAGCAGTACTTC

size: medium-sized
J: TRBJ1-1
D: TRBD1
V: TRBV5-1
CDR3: CASSSTGTGAEAFF
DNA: TGCGCCAGCAGCTCAACCGGGACAGGGGCTGAAGCTTTCTTT

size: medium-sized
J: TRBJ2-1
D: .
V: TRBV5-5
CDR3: CASSRDARSSYNEQFF
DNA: TGTGCCAGCAGCCGCGACGCCAGAAGCTCCTACAATGAGCAGTTCTTC

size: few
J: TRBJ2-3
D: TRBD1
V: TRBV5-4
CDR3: CASSTGIRDRTQYF
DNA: TGTGCCAGCAGCACTGGGATACGGGACAGGACGCAGTATTTT

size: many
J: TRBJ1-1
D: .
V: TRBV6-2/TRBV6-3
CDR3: CASSLGQNTEAFF
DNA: TGTGCCAGCAGCTTGGGACAGAACACTGAAGCTTTCTTT

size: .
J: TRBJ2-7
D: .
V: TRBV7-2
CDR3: CASSLRSGPSYEQYF
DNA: TGTGCCAGCAGCTTACGAAGCGGCCCCTCCTACGAGCAGTACTTC

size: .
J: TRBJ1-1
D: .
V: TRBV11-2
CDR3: CASSSRPTGNTEAFF
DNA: TGTGCCAGCAGCTCTCGGCCGACAGGGAACACTGAAGCTTTCTTT

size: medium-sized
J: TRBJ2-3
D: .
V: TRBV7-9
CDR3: CASSLVGAFTDTQYF
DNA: TGTGCCAGCAGCTTAGTTGGGGCTTTCACAGATACGCAGTATTTT

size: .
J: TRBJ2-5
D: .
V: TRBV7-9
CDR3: CASRLGASVSQETQYF
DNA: TGTGCCAGCAGGTTAGGGGCCAGCGTGAGCCAAGAGACCCAGTACTTC

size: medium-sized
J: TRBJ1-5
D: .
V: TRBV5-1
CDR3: CASSLGSGGGNQPQHF
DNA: TGCGCCAGCAGCTTGGGGTCAGGAGGAGGTAATCAGCCCCAGCATTTT

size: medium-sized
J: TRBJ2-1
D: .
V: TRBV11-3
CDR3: CASSLDPGEQFF
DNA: TGTGCCAGCAGCTTAGATCCGGGTGAGCAGTTCTTC

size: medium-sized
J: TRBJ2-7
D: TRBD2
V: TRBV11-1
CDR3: CASSHRTSGRSYEQYF
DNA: TGTGCCAGCAGCCACCGGACTAGCGGGAGATCCTACGAGCAGTACTTC

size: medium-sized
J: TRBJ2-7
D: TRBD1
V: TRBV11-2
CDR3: CASSPQLGQSTYEQYF
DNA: TGTGCCAGCAGCCCTCAGTTGGGACAGTCAACCTACGAGCAGTACTTC

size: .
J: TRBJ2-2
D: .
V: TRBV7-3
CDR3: CASNFQNAGELFF
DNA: TGTGCCAGCAACTTTCAGAACGCCGGGGAGCTGTTTTTT

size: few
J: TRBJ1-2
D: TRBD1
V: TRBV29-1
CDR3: CGVGYRGRENGYTF
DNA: TGCGGCGTTGGTTACAGGGGGCGGGAGAATGGCTACACCTTC

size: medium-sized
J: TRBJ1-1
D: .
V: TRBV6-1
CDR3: CASRVWGTEAFF
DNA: TGTGCCAGCAGGGTTTGGGGCACTGAAGCTTTCTTT

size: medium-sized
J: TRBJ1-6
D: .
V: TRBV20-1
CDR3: CSASQLTVSPLHF
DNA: TGCAGTGCTAGCCAGCTAACAGTCTCACCCCTCCACTTT

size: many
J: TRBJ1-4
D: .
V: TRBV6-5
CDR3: CASARRGEEKLFF
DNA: TGTGCCAGCGCGAGGAGGGGAGAGGAAAAACTGTTTTTT

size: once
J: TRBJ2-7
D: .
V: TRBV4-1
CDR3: CASSLSGNSYEQYF
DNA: TGCGCCAGCAGCCTCTCCGGGAACTCCTACGAGCAGTACTTC

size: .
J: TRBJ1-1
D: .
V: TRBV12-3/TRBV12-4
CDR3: CASSLLGSEACF
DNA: TGTGCCAGCAGTTTACTCGGGAGTGAAGCTTGCTTT

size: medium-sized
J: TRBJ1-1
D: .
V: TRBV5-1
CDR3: CASSLMSELTEAFF
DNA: TGCGCCAGCAGCTTGATGTCGGAGTTGACTGAAGCTTTCTTT